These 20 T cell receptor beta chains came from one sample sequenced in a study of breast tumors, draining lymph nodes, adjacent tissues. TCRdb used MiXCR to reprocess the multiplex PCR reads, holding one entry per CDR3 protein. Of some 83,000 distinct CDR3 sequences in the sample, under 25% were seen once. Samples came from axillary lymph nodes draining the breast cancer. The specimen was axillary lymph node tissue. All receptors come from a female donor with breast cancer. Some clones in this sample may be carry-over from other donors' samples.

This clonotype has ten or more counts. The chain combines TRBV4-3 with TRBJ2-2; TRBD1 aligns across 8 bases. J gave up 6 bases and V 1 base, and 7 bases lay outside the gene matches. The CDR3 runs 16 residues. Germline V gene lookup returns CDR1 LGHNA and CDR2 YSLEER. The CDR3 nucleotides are TGCGCCAGCAGCCAAGGGCAGGGGGCTTTGGCCGGGGAGCTGTTTTTT. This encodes CASSQGQGALAGELFF.

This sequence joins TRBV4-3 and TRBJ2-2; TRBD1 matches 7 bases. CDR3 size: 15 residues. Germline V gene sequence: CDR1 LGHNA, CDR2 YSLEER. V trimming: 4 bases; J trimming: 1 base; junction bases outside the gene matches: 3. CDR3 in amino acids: CASSPQGENTGELFF. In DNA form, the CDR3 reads TGCGCCAGCAGCCCTCAGGGGGAGAACACCGGGGAGCTGTTTTTT.

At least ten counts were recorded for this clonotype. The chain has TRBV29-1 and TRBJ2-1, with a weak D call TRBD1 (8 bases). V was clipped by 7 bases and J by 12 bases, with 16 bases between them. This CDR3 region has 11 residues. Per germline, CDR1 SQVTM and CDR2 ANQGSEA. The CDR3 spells CSDRGGQGQFF. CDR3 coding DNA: TGCAGCGACAGGGGGGGACAAGGGCAGTTCTTC.

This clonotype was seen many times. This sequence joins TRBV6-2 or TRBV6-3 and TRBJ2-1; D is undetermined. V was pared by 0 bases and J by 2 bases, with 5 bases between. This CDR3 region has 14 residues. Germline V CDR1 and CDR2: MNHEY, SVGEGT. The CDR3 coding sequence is TGTGCCAGCAGTTACTCGCAGGCCTACAATGAGCAGTTCTTC. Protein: CASSYSQAYNEQFF.

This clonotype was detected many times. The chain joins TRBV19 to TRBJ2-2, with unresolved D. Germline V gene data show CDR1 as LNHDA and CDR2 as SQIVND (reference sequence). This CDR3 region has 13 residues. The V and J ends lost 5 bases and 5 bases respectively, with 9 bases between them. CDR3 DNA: TGTGCCAGTAGTCTTAGGCGGACCGGGGAGCTGTTTTTT. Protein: CASSLRRTGELFF.

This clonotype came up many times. In DNA, the CDR3 is TGTGCTAGTCCTCACATTAGCGTAACCGGGGAGCTGTTTTTT. It yields the protein CASPHISVTGELFF. The V and J genes are TRBV12-5 and TRBJ2-2; D might be TRBD2 (5 bases). There are 14 residues in the CDR3. Trimming cost V 8 bases and J 5 bases, with 15 bases left between them. Germline V CDR1 and CDR2: LGHNT, FRNRAP.

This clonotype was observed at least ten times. CDR3 amino acids: CASRIGGSINTQYF. The CDR3 bases are TGTGCCAGCAGGATAGGCGGGAGTATAAATACGCAGTATTTT. The chain employs TRBV12-3 or TRBV12-4 and TRBJ2-3, with 7 positions matching TRBD2. V lost 6 bases, J lost 7 bases, and 10 bases stayed unmatched. This CDR3 has 14 amino acids.

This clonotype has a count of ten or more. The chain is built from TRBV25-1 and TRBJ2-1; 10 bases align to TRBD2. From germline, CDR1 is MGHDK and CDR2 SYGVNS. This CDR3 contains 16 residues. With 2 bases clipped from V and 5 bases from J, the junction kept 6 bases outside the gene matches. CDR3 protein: CASSEPTSGNNNEQFF. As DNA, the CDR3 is TGTGCCAGCAGTGAACCCACTAGCGGGAACAACAATGAGCAGTTCTTC.

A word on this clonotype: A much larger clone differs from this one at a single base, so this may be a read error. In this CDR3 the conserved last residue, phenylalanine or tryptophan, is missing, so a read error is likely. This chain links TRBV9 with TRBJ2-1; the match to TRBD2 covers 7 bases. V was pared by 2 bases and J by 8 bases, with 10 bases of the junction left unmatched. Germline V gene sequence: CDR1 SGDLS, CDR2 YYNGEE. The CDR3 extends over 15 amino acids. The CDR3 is CASSVGGRAEDEQFL. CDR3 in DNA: TGTGCCAGCAGCGTGGGGGGGAGGGCCGAGGATGAGCAGTTCCTC.

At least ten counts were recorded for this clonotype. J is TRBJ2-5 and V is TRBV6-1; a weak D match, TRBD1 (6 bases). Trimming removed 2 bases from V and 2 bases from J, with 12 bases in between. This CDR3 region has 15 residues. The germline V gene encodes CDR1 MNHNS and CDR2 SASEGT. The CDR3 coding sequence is TGTGCCAGCAGTGAAACGACAGGTAGACAAGAGACCCAGTACTTC. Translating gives CASSETTGRQETQYF.

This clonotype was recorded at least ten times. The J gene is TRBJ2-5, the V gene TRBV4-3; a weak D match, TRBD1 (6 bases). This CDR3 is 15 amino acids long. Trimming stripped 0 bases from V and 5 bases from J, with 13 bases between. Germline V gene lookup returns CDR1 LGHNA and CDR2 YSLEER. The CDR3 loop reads CASSQELGAGETQYF. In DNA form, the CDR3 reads TGCGCCAGCAGCCAAGAACTGGGGGCTGGGGAGACCCAGTACTTC.

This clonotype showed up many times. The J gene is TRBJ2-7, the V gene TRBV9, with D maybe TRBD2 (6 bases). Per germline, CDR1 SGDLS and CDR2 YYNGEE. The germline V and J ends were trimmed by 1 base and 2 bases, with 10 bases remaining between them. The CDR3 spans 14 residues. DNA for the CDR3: TGTGCCAGCAGCGTAACGTGGGGGGCCTACGAGCAGTACTTC. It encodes CASSVTWGAYEQYF.

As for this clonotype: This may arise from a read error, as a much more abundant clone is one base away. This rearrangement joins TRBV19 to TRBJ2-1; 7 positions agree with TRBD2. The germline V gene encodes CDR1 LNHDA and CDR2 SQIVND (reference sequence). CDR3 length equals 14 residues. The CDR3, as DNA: TGTGCCAGTAGTATAGGGGCCCGGGGGGATGAGCAGTCCTTC. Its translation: CASSIGARGDEQSF.

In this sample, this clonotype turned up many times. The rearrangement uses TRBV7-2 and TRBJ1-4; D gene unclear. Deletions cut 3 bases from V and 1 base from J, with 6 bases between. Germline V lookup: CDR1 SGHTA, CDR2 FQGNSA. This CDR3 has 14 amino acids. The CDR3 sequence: CASSFTVTNEKLFF. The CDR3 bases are TGTGCCAGCAGCTTTACAGTAACTAATGAAAAACTGTTTTTT.

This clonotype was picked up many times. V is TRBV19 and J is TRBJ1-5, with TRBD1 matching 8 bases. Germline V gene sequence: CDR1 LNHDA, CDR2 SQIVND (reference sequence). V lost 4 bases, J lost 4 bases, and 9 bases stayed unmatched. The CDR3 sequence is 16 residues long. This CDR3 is CASSNQDRAKNQPQHF. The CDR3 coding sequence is TGTGCCAGTAGTAACCAGGACAGGGCGAAGAATCAGCCCCAGCATTTT.

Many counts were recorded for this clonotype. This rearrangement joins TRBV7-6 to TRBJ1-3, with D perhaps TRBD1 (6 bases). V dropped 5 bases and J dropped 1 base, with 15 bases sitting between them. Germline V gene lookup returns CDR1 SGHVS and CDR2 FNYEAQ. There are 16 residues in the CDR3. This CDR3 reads CASSPSSQGSGNTIYF. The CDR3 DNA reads TGTGCCAGCAGCCCCAGTTCACAGGGATCTGGAAACACCATATATTTT.

CDR3 sequence (DNA): TGTGCCAGCAGCCGCCGGACAGGGGGCGAGGAGACCCAGTACTTC. It is translated as CASSRRTGGEETQYF. J is TRBJ2-5 and V is TRBV5-8, with 11 positions matching TRBD1. The CDR3 sequence is 15 residues long. Germline V lookup: CDR1 SGHTS, CDR2 YDEGEE. The V segment lost 4 bases and the J segment 5 bases; nucleotides outside the gene matches: 7.

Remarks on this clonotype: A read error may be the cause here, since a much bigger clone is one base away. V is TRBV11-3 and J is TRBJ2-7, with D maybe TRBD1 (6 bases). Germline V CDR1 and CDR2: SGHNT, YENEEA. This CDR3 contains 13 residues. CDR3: CASGLDRRGEQYF. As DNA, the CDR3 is TGTGCCAGCGGCTTAGACAGGAGAGGGGAGCAGTACTTC.

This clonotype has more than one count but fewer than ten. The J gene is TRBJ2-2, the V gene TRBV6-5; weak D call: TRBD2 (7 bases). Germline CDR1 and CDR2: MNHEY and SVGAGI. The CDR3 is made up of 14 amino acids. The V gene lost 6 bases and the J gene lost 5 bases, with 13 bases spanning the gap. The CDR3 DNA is TGTGCCAGCAGCGGGGGGCGAGTTACCGGGGAGCTGTTTTTT. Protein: CASSGGRVTGELFF.

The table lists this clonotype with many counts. CDR3 amino acids: CASSYYRGQETQYF. The CDR3 DNA follows: TGTGCCAGCAGTTACTACAGGGGGCAAGAGACCCAGTACTTC. The gene calls are TRBV6-5 and TRBJ2-5; 8 bases line up with TRBD1. Germline loops: CDR1 MNHEY, CDR2 SVGAGI. V gave up 1 base and J gave up 2 bases; unmatched junction bases: 0. There are 14 residues in the CDR3.